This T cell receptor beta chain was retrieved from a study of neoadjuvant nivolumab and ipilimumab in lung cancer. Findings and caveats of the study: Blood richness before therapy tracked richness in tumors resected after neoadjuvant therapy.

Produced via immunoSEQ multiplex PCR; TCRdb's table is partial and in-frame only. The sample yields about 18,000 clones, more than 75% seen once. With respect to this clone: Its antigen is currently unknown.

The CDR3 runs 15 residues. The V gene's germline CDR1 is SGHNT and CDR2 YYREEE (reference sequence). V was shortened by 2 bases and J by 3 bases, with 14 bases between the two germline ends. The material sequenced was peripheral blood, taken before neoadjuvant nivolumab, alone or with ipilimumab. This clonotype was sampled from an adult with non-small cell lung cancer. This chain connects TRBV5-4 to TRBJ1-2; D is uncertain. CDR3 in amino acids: CASSLGTGNYYGYTF. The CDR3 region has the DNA TGTGCCAGCAGCTTAGGTACGGGGAACTACTATGGCTACACCTTC.